One and the same sample provided the 11 T cell receptor beta chains below, sequenced in a study of T cells in Graves' hyperthyroidism and ophthalmopathy. TCR beta CDR3 regions were amplified from RNA. The primer set for the first-round RT-PCR of the TCR CDR3 was HTBI. TCRdb passed the multiplex PCR reads through MiXCR, listing each CDR3 protein once. The sample has roughly 500,000 distinct CDR3 sequences, about half seen once. Source material: peripheral blood or thyroid tissue (not recorded which). All receptors derive from an adult woman with Graves' disease, either hyperthyroidism or ophthalmopathy (not recorded which).

This chain joins TRBV10-3 and TRBJ2-5; 7 bases align to TRBD1. Germline CDR1 is ENHRY and CDR2 is SYGVKD. The CDR3 loop spans 14 amino acids. Germline trimming cut 5 bases from V and 5 bases from J; bases unmatched to any gene: 8. The CDR3 bases are TGTGCCATCAGTTTACAGGGGATGATGGAGACCCAGTACTTC. Amino acid sequence: CAISLQGMMETQYF.

This clonotype was counted ten times or more. This sequence joins TRBV3-1 and TRBJ1-4, with D maybe TRBD1 (6 bases). The CDR3 sequence is 16 residues long. Trimming left V 4 bases short and J 5 bases short, with 17 bases between. Germline CDR1 and CDR2: LGHDT and YNNKEL (reference sequence). The CDR3 DNA sequence: TGTGCCAGCAGCCGCGCAGGCAGGGGCGGAAATGAAAAACTGTTTTTT. Translated: CASSRAGRGGNEKLFF.

Comments on this clonotype: The junction departs from the called germline gene at one end, perhaps through a read error. The CDR3 is CASSRPNTGELF. CDR3 sequence (DNA): TGTGCCAGCAGCAGACCAAACACCGGGGAGCTGTTT. The chain employs TRBV7-9 and TRBJ1-3; no definite D call. The CDR3 extends over 12 amino acids. Per the germline V gene, CDR1 is SEHNR and CDR2 is FQNEAQ (reference sequence).

The CDR3 DNA is TGTGCCATCAGTGTCCACGGGAGCGTCGGTGAAGAGACCCAGTACTTC. It specifies CAISVHGSVGEETQYF. The J gene is TRBJ2-5, the V gene TRBV10-3, with D perhaps TRBD2 (6 bases). The CDR3 contains 16 residues. Trimming shortened V by 4 bases and J by 3 bases, and 18 bases separated the two germline ends. In germline, CDR1 is ENHRY, CDR2 SYGVKD.

This clonotype was recorded many times. Here the CDR3 reads CASSEEGEKLFF. DNA of the CDR3: TGTGCCAGCAGTGAGGAAGGGGAAAAACTGTTTTTT. V and J are TRBV28 and TRBJ1-4; D is unresolved. Trimming left V 5 bases short and J 8 bases short, with 9 bases between. The CDR3 spans 12 residues. Germline lookup yields CDR1 MDHEN and CDR2 SYDVKM. The variable domain in full, completed from reference TRBV28 and TRBJ1-4, reads DVKVTQSSRYLVKRTGEKVFLECVQDMDHENMFWYRQDPGLGLRLIYFSYDVKMKEKGDIPEGYSVSREKKERFSLILESASTNQTSMYLCASSEEGEKLFFGSGTQLSVL.

This clonotype has at least ten counts. CDR3 residues: CASSGANTGELFF. The CDR3 bases are TGTGCCAGCAGCGGCGCGAACACCGGGGAGCTGTTTTTT. The chain links TRBV7-3 to TRBJ2-2; unclear D gene. V lost 5 bases to trimming and J lost 0 bases, with 4 bases between them. Germline V gene sequence: CDR1 SGHTA, CDR2 FQGTGA. The CDR3 consists of 13 residues.

The chain has TRBV20-1 and TRBJ2-5, with TRBD2 as a possible D gene (5 bases). V gave up 6 bases and J gave up 9 bases, with 20 bases separating them. Germline lookup yields CDR1 DFQATT and CDR2 SNEGSKA (reference sequence). CDR3 length equals 13 residues. The CDR3 sequence: CSARADSNQPQYF. CDR3 DNA: TGCAGTGCCCGAGCGGATAGCAATCAGCCCCAGTACTTC.

This chain connects TRBV13 to TRBJ1-6; D remains unclear. Trimming removed 8 bases at V and 6 bases at J, with 11 bases between. Germline CDR1 and CDR2: PRHDT and FYEKMQ (reference sequence). The CDR3 length is 13 residues. In nucleotides, the CDR3 is TGTGCCAGCGTCTCAGGTGGTAATTCACCCCTCCACTTT. Residues: CASVSGGNSPLHF.

V gene TRBV10-3 combines with J gene TRBJ2-7; weak D call: TRBD1 (5 bases). From germline, CDR1 is ENHRY and CDR2 SYGVKD. Trimming shortened V by 4 bases and J by 3 bases, and 10 bases separated the two germline ends. The CDR3 sequence is 13 residues long. Here the CDR3 reads CAISVDSVYEQYF. CDR3 bases: TGTGCCATCAGTGTTGACAGTGTCTACGAGCAGTACTTC.

The J gene is TRBJ1-1, the V gene TRBV18; D perhaps matches TRBD1 (5 bases). The CDR3 covers 15 residues. Germline V lookup: CDR1 KGHSH, CDR2 LQKENI. Trimming took 1 base from V and 1 from J, leaving 10 bases between them. The CDR3 spells CASSPRGGENTEAFF. Written as DNA, the CDR3 is TGTGCCAGCTCACCACGGGGAGGGGAGAACACTGAAGCTTTCTTT.

This chain links TRBV3-1 with TRBJ2-2; 10 nucleotides match TRBD2. Germline values: CDR1 LGHDT, CDR2 YNNKEL (reference sequence). The CDR3 is made up of 15 amino acids. Losses at the gene ends were 1 base for V and 6 bases for J; bases not matched to a gene: 2. The CDR3 DNA is TGTGCCAGCAGCCAAGGGACTAGCGGCCCCGGGGAGCTGTTTTTT. As protein: CASSQGTSGPGELFF. The full variable domain, its missing parts supplied by reference TRBV3-1 and TRBJ2-2, is DTAVSQTPKYLVTQMGNDKSIKCEQNLGHDTMYWYKQDSKKFLKIMFSYNNKELIINETVPNRFSPKSPDKAHLNLHINSLELGDSAVYFCASSQGTSGPGELFFGEGSRLTVL.